The entry below describes one T cell receptor (beta chain). The data were obtained in a study of technical replicates of blood from several donors. The method was immunoSEQ multiplex PCR; TCRdb's version includes in-frame clones alone and lacks a portion of them. The sample holds 60,000 to 70,000 clones, 86% seen once. V gave up 8 bases and J gave up 4 bases; unmatched junction bases: 13. Germline CDR1 and CDR2: GTSNPN and SVGIG (reference sequence). The CDR3 extends over 14 amino acids. The chain links TRBV30 to TRBJ2-7; the match to TRBD2 covers 8 bases. The clonotype originates from a human donor in good health. Some clones in this sample may be carry-over from other donors' samples. The sequenced material came from PBMCs. DNA for the CDR3: TGTGCCCTCCTGGGACGGGAGGGAGGGTACGAGCAGTACTTC. This encodes CALLGREGGYEQYF.